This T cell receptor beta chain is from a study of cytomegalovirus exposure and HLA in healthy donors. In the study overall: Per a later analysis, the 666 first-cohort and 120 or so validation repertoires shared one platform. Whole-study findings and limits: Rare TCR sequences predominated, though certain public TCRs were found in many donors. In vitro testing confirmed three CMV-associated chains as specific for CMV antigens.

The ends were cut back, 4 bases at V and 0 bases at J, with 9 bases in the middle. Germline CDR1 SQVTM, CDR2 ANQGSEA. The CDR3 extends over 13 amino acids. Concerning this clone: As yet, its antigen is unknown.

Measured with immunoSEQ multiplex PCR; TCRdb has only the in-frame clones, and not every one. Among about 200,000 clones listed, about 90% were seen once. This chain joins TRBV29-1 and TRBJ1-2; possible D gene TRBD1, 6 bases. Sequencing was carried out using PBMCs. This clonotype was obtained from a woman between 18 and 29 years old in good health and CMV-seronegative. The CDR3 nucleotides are TGCAGCGTTGGGCAGGGGTCTAACTATGGCTACACCTTC. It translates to CSVGQGSNYGYTF. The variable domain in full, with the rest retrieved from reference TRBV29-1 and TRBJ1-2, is SAVISQKPSRDICQRGTSLTIQCQVDSQVTMMFWYRQQPGQSLTLIATANQGSEATYESGFVIDKFPISRPNLTFSTLTVSNMSPEDSSIYLCSVGQGSNYGYTFGSGTRLTVV.